The 12 T cell receptor beta chains below were found in one sample sequenced in a study of follicular helper T cells after annual influenza vaccination. Clones were sequenced by immunoSEQ multiplex PCR, and TCRdb holds only the in-frame ones, with some missing. The sample yields 9,500 to 15,000 clones, around 80% seen once. Documented time point: 2015-2016 season, pre-vaccination. Sequencing was performed on CXCR5+ CD38- circulating T follicular helper cells from blood, taken on the day of influenza vaccination. Subset reported: circulating Tfh, non-naive CD4+CXCR5+PD-1+ (ICOS+CD38+ or ICOS-CD38-). Receptors were obtained from an adult who received the influenza vaccine.

CDR3 nucleotides: TGTGCCAGCAGTTACTCGGCCCGTTCTGGGGCCAACGTCCTGACTTTC. As protein: CASSYSARSGANVLTF. V usage is TRBV6-5 and J usage is TRBJ2-6; D unclear. This CDR3 region has 16 residues. V dropped 0 bases and J dropped 1 base, with 7 bases sitting between them. CDR1 and CDR2 (germline): MNHEY, SVGAGI.

The J gene is TRBJ1-4, the V gene TRBV28; possibly TRBD1 for D (5 bases). CDR3 length: 17 residues. V lost 6 bases to trimming and J lost 7 bases, with 24 bases between them. From germline, CDR1 is MDHEN and CDR2 SYDVKM. The DNA for the CDR3 is TGTGCCAGCAGGCGCGGGCAGGGTGGGGGTAGACTTGAAAAACTGTTTTTT. Translating gives CASRRGQGGGRLEKLFF.

The chain couples TRBV19 to TRBJ2-2; 8 bases align to TRBD2. Germline V gene lookup returns CDR1 LNHDA and CDR2 SQIVND (reference sequence). The CDR3 spans 18 residues. V shed 6 bases, J shed 3 bases, and the junction held 15 bases outside the gene matches. CDR3 DNA: TGTGCCAGTAGGGCACCACTCAAAAGCGGGGGCTACACCGGGGAGCTGTTTTTT. Amino acids: CASRAPLKSGGYTGELFF.

This clone has a single count. The V call is TRBV5-4, the J call TRBJ2-1; 8 nucleotides match TRBD2. The CDR3 is made up of 17 amino acids. J was trimmed by 10 bases and V by 4 bases; bases with no gene match: 19. Germline V CDR1 and CDR2: SGHNT, YYREEE (reference sequence). CDR3 coding DNA: TGTGCCAGCAGCCCAAGGTCCCCCGGGACTAGGGGTTTGGAGCAGTTCTTC. Translated: CASSPRSPGTRGLEQFF.

CDR3 nucleotides: TGTGCCAGTAGGCCGGGGGGGAATAGGTATGGCTACACCTTC. This sequence encodes CASRPGGNRYGYTF. J is TRBJ1-2 and V is TRBV19; tentative D call: TRBD1 (5 bases). This CDR3 has 14 residues. The V gene lost 6 bases and the J gene lost 5 bases, with 16 bases spanning the gap. In germline, CDR1 is LNHDA, CDR2 SQIVND (reference sequence).

The chain is built from TRBV7-3 and TRBJ1-5; D unresolved. Trimming took 0 bases from V and 0 from J, leaving 0 bases between them. The CDR3 spans 13 residues. In germline, CDR1 is SGHTA, CDR2 FQGTGA. The CDR3 here is CASSLTSNQPQHF. The CDR3 DNA follows: TGTGCCAGCAGCTTAACTAGCAATCAGCCCCAGCATTTT.

The CDR3 region is CASRASFGSEAFF. The CDR3 DNA is TGCGCCAGCAGGGCCTCCTTCGGGTCTGAAGCTTTCTTT. The chain recombines TRBV5-1 with TRBJ1-1; D remains ambiguous. Per the germline V gene, CDR1 is SGHRS and CDR2 is YFSETQ. Trimming stripped 5 bases from V and 6 bases from J, with 14 bases between. This CDR3 spans 13 amino acids.

The chain uses TRBV11-2 and TRBJ2-1, with 16 bases fitting TRBD2. The CDR3 is 19 residues long. Germline CDR1 is SGHAT and CDR2 is FQNNGV. V was clipped by 6 bases and J by 0 bases; unmatched bases: 8. The CDR3 DNA reads as TGTGCCAGCAGTTCCGTGGGACTAGCGGGGGGGAGCTCCTACAATGAGCAGTTCTTC. Translation gives CASSSVGLAGGSSYNEQFF. The entire variable domain, with the rest obtained from reference TRBV11-2 and TRBJ2-1, is as follows: EAGVAQSPRYKIIEKRQSVAFWCNPISGHATLYWYQQILGQGPKLLIQFQNNGVVDDSQLPKDRFSAERLKGVDSTLKIQPAKLEDSAVYLCASSSVGLAGGSSYNEQFFGPGTRLTVL.

This chain joins TRBV4-3 and TRBJ1-2, with D unclear. CDR3 length: 14 residues. CDR1 is LGHNA and CDR2 is YSLEER in the germline V gene. V was clipped by 1 base and J by 6 bases, with 12 bases between them. The CDR3 DNA is TGCGCCAGCAGCCAAGCTAGGGCAGAGGATGGCTACACCTTC. Its translation: CASSQARAEDGYTF.

The V and J genes are TRBV28 and TRBJ2-2; D may be TRBD1 or TRBD2 (5 bases each). CDR3 length equals 13 residues. Trimming cost V 8 bases and J 0 bases, with 7 bases left between them. Germline V gene data show CDR1 as MDHEN and CDR2 as SYDVKM. The CDR3 DNA reads TGTGCCAGCTGGGGACCGAACACCGGGGAGCTGTTTTTT. This codes for CASWGPNTGELFF. The entire variable domain, with the rest obtained from reference TRBV28 and TRBJ2-2, is as follows: DVKVTQSSRYLVKRTGEKVFLECVQDMDHENMFWYRQDPGLGLRLIYFSYDVKMKEKGDIPEGYSVSREKKERFSLILESASTNQTSMYLCASWGPNTGELFFGEGSRLTVL.

The chain has TRBV30 and TRBJ2-5; D might be TRBD1 or TRBD2, each matching 7 bases. CDR3 length equals 13 residues. Trimming removed 2 bases from V and 4 bases from J, with 11 bases in between. The germline V gene encodes CDR1 GTSNPN and CDR2 SVGIG (reference sequence). CDR3 sequence: CAWSSRGGETQYF. The CDR3 region has the DNA TGTGCCTGGAGTAGCAGGGGGGGAGAGACCCAGTACTTC.

The sample holds one count of this clone. The chain links TRBV6-6 to TRBJ2-3; D call uncertain. Trimming removed 7 bases from V and 4 bases from J, with 12 bases in between. CDR3 size: 13 residues. Germline-derived CDR1 and CDR2 are MNHNY and SVGAGI (reference sequence). The DNA of the CDR3 is TGTGCCAGCACCTTTGGTGGGGCAGATACGCAGTATTTT. This codes for CASTFGGADTQYF.